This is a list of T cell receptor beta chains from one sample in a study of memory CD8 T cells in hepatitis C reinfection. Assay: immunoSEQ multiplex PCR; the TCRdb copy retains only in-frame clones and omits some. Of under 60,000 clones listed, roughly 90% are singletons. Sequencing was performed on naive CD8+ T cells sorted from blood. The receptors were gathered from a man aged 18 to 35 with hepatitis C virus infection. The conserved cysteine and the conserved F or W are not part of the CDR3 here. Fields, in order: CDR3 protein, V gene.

ASSTTIGTSGRPSGANVLT,TRBV13
ASSPERAGTLSTGELF,TRBV7-6
ASSPTGTGAYEQY,TRBV27
ASSDLSNQEAQY,TRBV10-2
ASSPRREAEAF,TRBV7-9
SASTGYGYT,TRBV20-1
SVEWVGGNEQF,TRBV29-1
ASGLAGGNYNEQF,TRBV2
ASSLGGSNTETQY,TRBV28
AWSSQAQETQY,TRBV30
ASSPGRAGQETQY,TRBV11-2
ASSFTGGDYEQY,TRBV27
ACHPRGGLQGETQY,TRBV30
ASSYFRDTNEKLF,TRBV7-9
ASSRAGTSGYEQY,TRBV4-1
ASSLDGTEQF,TRBV7-9